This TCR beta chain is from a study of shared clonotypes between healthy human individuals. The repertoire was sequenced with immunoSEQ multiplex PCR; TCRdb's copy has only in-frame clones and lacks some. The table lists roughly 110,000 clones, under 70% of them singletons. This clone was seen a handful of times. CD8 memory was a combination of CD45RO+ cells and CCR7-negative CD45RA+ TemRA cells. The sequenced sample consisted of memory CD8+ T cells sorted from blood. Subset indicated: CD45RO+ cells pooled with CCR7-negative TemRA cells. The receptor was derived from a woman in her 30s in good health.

CDR3 amino acids: CASSVASGGHSEAFF. CDR3 nucleotide sequence: TGTGCCAGCAGCGTCGCATCCGGGGGGCATTCTGAAGCTTTCTTT. The rearrangement uses TRBV9 and TRBJ1-1; D might be TRBD1 (6 bases). The CDR3 length is 15 residues. V was trimmed by 2 bases and J by 6 bases, leaving 17 bases between them. CDR1 and CDR2 (germline): SGDLS, YYNGEE.